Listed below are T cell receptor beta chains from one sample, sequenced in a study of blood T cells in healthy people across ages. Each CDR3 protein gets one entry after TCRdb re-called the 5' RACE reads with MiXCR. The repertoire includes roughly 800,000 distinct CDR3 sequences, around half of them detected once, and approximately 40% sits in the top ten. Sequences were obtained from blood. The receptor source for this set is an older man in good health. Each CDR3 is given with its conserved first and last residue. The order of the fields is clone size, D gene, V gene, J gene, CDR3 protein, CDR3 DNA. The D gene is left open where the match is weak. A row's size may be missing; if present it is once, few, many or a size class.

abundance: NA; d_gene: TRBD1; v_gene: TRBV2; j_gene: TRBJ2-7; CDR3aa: CASSEAGTAISYEQYF; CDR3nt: TGTGCCAGCAGTGAAGCGGGGACAGCAATATCCTACGAGCAGTACTTC
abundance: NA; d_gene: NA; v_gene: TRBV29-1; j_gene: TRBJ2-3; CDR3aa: CSVEIQGFNTDTQYF; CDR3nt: TGCAGCGTAGAGATTCAGGGGTTCAACACAGATACGCAGTATTTT
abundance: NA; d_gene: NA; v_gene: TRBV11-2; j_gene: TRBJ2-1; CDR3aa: CASSQTRDTSFRFF; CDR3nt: TGTGCCAGCAGCCAAACCCGGGACACCTCTTTTAGGTTCTTC
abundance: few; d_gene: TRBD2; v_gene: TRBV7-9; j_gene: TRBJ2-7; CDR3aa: CASSPRTSGSEQYF; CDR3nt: TGTGCCAGCAGCCCCCGGACTAGCGGGAGTGAGCAGTACTTC
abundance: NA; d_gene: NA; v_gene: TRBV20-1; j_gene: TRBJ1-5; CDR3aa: CSARQFVGNQPQHF; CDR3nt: TGCAGTGCTAGACAATTCGTAGGAAATCAGCCCCAGCATTTT
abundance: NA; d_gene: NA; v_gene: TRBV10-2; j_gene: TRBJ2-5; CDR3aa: CASKQGSETQYF; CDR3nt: TGCGCCAGCAAACAGGGTTCGGAGACCCAGTACTTC
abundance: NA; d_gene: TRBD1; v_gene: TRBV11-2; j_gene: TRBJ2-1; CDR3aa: CASCRDRAYNEQFF; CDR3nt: TGTGCCAGCTGCCGGGACAGGGCCTACAATGAGCAGTTCTTC
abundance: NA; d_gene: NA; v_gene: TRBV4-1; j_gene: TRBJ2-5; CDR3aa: CASSQIPQSQETQYF; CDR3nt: TGCGCCAGCAGCCAGATTCCCCAGAGTCAAGAGACCCAGTACTTC
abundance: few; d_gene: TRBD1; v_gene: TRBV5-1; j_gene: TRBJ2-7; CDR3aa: CASSLMETGSAYEQYF; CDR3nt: TGCGCCAGCAGCTTGATGGAGACAGGGTCTGCCTACGAGCAGTACTTC
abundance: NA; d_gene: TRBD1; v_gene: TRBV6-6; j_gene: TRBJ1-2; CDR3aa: CASSYPAGGLEGYTF; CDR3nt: TGTGCCAGCAGTTACCCCGCAGGGGGGCTCGAGGGCTACACCTTC
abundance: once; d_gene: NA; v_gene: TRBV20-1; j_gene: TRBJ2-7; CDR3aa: CSARDGFRTAYEQYF; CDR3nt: TGCAGTGCTAGAGATGGTTTCAGGACAGCCTACGAGCAGTACTTC
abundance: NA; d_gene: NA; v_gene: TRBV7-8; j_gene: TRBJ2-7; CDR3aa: CASSPFSPSGYEQYF; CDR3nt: TGTGCCAGCAGCCCTTTTTCTCCCTCGGGCTACGAGCAGTACTTC